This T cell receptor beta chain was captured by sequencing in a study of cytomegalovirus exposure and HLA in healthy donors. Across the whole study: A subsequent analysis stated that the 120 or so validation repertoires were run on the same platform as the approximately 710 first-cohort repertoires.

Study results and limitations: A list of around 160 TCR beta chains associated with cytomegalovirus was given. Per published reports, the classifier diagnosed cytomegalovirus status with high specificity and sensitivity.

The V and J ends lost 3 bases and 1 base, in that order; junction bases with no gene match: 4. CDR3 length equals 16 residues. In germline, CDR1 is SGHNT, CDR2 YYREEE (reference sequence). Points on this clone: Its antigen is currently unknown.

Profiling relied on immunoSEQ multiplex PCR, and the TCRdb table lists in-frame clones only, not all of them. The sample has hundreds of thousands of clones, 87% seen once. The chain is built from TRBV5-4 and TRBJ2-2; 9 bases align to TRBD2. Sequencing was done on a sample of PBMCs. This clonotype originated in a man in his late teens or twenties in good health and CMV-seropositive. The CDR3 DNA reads TGTGCCAGCAGCTCCCCTAGCGGGATGAACACCGGGGAGCTGTTTTTT. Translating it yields CASSSPSGMNTGELFF.